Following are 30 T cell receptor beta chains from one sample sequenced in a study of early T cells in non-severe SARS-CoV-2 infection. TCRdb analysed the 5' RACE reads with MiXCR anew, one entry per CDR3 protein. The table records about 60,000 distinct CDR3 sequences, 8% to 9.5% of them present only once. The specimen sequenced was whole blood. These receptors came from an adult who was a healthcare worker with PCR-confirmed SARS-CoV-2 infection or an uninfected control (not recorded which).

The CDR3 coding sequence is TGTGCCAGCAGCCAATCCGGGACAGGTAACTATGGCTACACCTTC. Its translation is CASSQSGTGNYGYTF. The chain uses TRBV3-1 and TRBJ1-2; TRBD1 matches 8 bases. In germline, CDR1 is LGHDT, CDR2 YNNKEL (reference sequence). The CDR3 has 15 amino acids. Unmatched junction bases numbered 3, after V lost 2 bases and J lost 1 base.

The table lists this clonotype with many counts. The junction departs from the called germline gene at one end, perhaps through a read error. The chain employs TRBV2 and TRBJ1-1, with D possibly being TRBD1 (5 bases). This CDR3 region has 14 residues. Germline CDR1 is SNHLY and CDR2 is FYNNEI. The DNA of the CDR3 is TGTCCCAGCACCAGGGCCACGATGAACACTGAAGCTTTCTTT. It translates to CPSTRATMNTEAFF.

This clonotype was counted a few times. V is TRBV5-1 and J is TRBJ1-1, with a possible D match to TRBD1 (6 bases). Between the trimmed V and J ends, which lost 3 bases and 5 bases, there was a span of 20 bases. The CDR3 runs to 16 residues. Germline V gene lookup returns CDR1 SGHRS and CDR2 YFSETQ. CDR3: CASSSKGGQPGTEAFF. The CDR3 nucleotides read TGCGCCAGCAGCTCGAAGGGAGGACAGCCGGGTACTGAAGCTTTCTTT.

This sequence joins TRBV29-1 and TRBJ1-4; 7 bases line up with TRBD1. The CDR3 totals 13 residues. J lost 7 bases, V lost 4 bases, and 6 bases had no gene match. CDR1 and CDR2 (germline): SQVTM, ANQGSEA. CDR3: CSVGTGDGEKLFF. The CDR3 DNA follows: TGCAGCGTTGGAACAGGGGATGGTGAAAAACTGTTTTTT. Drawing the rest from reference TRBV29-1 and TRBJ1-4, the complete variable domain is SAVISQKPSRDICQRGTSLTIQCQVDSQVTMMFWYRQQPGQSLTLIATANQGSEATYESGFVIDKFPISRPNLTFSTLTVSNMSPEDSSIYLCSVGTGDGEKLFFGSGTQLSVL.

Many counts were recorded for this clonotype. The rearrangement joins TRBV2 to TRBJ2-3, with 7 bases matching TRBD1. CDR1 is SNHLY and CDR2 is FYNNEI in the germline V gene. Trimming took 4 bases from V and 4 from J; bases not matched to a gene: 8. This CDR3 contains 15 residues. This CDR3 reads CASSVIGGSADTQYF. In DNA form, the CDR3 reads TGTGCCAGCAGTGTTATAGGGGGCAGCGCAGATACGCAGTATTTT.

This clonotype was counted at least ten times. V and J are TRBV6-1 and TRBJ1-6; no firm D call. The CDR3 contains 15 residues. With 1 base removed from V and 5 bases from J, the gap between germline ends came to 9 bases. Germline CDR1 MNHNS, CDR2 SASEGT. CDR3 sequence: CASSEVGSNNSPLHF. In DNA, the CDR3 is TGTGCCAGCAGTGAAGTAGGGAGTAATAATTCACCCCTCCACTTT.

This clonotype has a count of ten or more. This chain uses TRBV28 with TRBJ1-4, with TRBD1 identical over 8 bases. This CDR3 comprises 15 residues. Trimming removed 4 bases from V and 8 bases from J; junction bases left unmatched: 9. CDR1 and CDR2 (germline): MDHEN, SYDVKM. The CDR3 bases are TGTGCCAGCAGTTCCTCTACAGGGGGGGGCGAAAAACTGTTTTTT. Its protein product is CASSSSTGGGEKLFF.

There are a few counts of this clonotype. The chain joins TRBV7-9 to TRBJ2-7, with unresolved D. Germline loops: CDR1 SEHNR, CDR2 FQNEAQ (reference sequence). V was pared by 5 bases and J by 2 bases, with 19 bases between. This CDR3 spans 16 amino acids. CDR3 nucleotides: TGTGCCAGCAGCCCTCCACCCCGTCACAGCCCCTACGAGCAGTACTTC. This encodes CASSPPPRHSPYEQYF.

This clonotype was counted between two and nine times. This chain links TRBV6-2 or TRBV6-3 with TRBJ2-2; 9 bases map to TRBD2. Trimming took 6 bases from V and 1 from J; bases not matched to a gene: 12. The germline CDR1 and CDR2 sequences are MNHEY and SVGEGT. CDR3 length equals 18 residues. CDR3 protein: CASRVPLTTSGNTGELFF. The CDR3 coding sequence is TGTGCCAGCAGAGTTCCACTTACGACTAGCGGGAACACCGGGGAGCTGTTTTTT.

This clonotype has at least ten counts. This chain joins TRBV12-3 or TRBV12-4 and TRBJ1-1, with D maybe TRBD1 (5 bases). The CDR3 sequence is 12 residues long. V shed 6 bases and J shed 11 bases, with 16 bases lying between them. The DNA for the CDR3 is TGTGCCAGCAGCCTCGCGAAAGGGGCGGCTTTCTTT. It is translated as CASSLAKGAAFF.

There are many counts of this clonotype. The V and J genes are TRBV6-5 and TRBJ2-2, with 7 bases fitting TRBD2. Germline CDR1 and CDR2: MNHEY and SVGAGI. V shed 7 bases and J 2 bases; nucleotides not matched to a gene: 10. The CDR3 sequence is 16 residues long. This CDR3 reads CASKYRLAANTGELFF. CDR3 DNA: TGTGCCAGCAAATACCGGCTAGCGGCTAACACCGGGGAGCTGTTTTTT.

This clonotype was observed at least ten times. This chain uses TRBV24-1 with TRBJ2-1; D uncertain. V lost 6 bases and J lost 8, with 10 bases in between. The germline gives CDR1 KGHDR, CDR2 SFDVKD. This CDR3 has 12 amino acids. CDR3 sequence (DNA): TGTGCCACCAGTAGAAGTGGGGATGAGCAGTTCTTC. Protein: CATSRSGDEQFF.

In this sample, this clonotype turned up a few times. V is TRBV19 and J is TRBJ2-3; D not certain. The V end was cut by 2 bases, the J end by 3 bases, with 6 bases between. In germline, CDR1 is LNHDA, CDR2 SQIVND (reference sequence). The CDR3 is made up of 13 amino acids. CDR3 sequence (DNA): TGTGCCAGTAGTATACCCCCGACAGATACGCAGTATTTT. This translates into CASSIPPTDTQYF.

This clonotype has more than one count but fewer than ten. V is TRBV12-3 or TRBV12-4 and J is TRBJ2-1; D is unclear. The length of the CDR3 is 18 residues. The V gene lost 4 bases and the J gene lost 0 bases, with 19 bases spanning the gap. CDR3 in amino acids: CASSSKAFRLSSYNEQFF. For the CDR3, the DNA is TGTGCCAGCAGTTCCAAAGCTTTTCGCTTAAGCTCCTACAATGAGCAGTTCTTC.

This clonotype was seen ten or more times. CDR3 amino acids: CASTYGVSGELFF. The CDR3 DNA reads as TGTGCCAGTACATATGGGGTCTCCGGGGAGCTGTTTTTT. V gene TRBV19 combines with J gene TRBJ2-2; no clear D gene. V lost 7 bases, J lost 6 bases, and 12 bases lay in between. The CDR3 consists of 13 residues. Germline V lookup: CDR1 LNHDA, CDR2 SQIVND (reference sequence).

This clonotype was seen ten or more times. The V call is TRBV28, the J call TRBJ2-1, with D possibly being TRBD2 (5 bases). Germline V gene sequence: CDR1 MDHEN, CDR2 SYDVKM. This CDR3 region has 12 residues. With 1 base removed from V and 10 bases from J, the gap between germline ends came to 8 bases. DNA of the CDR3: TGTGCCAGCAGTTTATTACTAGGGGAGCAGTTCTTC. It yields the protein CASSLLLGEQFF. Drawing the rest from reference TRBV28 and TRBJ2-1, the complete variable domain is DVKVTQSSRYLVKRTGEKVFLECVQDMDHENMFWYRQDPGLGLRLIYFSYDVKMKEKGDIPEGYSVSREKKERFSLILESASTNQTSMYLCASSLLLGEQFFGPGTRLTVL.

CDR3 nucleotide sequence: TGCAGCGTTGCCCAGAACACTGAAGCTTTCTTT. Protein sequence: CSVAQNTEAFF. The chain joins TRBV29-1 to TRBJ1-1; D not resolved. Germline V CDR1 and CDR2: SQVTM, ANQGSEA. The CDR3 has 11 amino acids. The V gene lost 4 bases and the J gene lost 1 base, with 4 bases spanning the gap.

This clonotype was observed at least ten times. The CDR3 reads CASSLSGTSNQPQHF. The CDR3 DNA sequence: TGTGCCAGCAGCTTATCGGGGACTAGCAATCAGCCCCAGCATTTT. V usage is TRBV7-9 and J usage is TRBJ1-5; D is possibly TRBD1 (5 bases). V was clipped by 2 bases and J by 0 bases, with 8 bases between them. The CDR3 loop spans 15 amino acids. CDR1 is SEHNR and CDR2 is FQNEAQ in the germline V gene (reference sequence).

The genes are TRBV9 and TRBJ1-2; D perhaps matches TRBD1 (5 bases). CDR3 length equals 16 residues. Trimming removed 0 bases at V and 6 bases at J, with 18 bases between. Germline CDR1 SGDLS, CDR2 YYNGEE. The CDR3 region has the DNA TGTGCCAGCAGCGTAGCTGCGATTGGGGCAGGTCATGGCTACACCTTC. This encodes CASSVAAIGAGHGYTF.

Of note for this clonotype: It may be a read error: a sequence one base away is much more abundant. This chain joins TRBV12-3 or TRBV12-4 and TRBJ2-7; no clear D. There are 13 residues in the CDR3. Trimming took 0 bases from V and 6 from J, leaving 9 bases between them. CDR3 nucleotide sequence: TGTGCCAGCAGTTTAGCGGTAGGAAGCGAGCAGTACTTC. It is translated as CASSLAVGSEQYF.

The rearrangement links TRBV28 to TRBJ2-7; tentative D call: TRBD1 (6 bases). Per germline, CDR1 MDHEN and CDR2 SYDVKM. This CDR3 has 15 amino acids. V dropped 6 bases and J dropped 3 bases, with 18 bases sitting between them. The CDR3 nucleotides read TGTGCCAGCAGGAAACAGGGAAAGGTCCTCTACGAGCAGTACTTC. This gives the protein CASRKQGKVLYEQYF.

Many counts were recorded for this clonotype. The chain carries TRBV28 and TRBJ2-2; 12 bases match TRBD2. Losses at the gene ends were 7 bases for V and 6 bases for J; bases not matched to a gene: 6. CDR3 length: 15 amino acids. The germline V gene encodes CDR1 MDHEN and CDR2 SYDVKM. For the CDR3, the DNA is TGTGCCAGCAAAACCGGGACTAGCGGGTCCGGGGAGCTGTTTTTT. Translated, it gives CASKTGTSGSGELFF.

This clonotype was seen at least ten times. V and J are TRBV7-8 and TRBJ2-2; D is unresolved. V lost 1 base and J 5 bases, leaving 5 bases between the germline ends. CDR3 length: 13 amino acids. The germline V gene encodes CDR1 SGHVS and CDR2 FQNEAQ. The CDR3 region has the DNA TGTGCCAGCAGCTTAGTTTTAACCGGGGAGCTGTTTTTT. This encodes CASSLVLTGELFF.

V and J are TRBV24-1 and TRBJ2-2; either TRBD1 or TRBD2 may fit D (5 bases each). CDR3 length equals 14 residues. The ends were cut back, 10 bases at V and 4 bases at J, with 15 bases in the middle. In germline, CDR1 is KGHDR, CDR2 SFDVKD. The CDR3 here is CATEAGSSTGELFF. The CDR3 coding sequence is TGTGCCACGGAGGCAGGGAGTTCCACCGGGGAGCTGTTTTTT.

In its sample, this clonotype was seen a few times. The DNA for the CDR3 is TGCGCCAGCGGCGGCGGGGACACTGAAGCTTTCTTT. Translating it yields CASGGGDTEAFF. The chain recombines TRBV5-1 with TRBJ1-1; no clear D gene. The CDR3 length is 12 residues. The germline V and J ends were trimmed by 7 bases and 3 bases, with 10 bases remaining between them. In germline, CDR1 is SGHRS, CDR2 YFSETQ.

The CDR3 coding sequence is TGCAGCGTTGCCGAGGCGTCTATTCCCTACGAGCAGTACTTC. It encodes CSVAEASIPYEQYF. The chain combines TRBV29-1 with TRBJ2-7; D remains ambiguous. The germline gives CDR1 SQVTM, CDR2 ANQGSEA. The CDR3 is 14 residues long. With 4 bases removed from V and 2 bases from J, the gap between germline ends came to 15 bases.

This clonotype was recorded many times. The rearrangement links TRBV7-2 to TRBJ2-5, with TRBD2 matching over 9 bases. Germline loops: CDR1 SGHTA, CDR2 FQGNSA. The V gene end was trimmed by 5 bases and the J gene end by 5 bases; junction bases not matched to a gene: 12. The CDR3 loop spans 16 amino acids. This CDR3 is CASSPRVAGVVETQYF. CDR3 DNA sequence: TGTGCCAGCAGCCCCCGGGTAGCGGGAGTGGTTGAGACCCAGTACTTC.

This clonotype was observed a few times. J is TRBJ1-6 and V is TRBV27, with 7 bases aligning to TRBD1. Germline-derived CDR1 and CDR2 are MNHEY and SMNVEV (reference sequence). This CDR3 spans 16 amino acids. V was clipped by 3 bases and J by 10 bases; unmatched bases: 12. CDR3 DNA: TGTGCCAGCAGTTTGTTCGGGACAGAGTTAGGGTCACCCCTCCACTTT. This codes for CASSLFGTELGSPLHF.

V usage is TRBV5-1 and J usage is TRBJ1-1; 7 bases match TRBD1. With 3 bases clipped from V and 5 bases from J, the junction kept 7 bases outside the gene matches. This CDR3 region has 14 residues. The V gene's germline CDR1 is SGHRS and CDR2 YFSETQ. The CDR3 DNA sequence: TGCGCCAGCAGCTCACAGGGGTTGTGGACTGAAGCTTTCTTT. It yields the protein CASSSQGLWTEAFF.

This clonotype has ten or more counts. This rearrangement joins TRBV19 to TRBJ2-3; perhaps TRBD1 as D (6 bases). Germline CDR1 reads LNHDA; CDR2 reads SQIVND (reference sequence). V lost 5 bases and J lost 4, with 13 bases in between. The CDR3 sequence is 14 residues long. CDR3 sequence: CASSRGQPADTQYF. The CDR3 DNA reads TGTGCCAGTAGTCGAGGACAGCCCGCAGATACGCAGTATTTT.